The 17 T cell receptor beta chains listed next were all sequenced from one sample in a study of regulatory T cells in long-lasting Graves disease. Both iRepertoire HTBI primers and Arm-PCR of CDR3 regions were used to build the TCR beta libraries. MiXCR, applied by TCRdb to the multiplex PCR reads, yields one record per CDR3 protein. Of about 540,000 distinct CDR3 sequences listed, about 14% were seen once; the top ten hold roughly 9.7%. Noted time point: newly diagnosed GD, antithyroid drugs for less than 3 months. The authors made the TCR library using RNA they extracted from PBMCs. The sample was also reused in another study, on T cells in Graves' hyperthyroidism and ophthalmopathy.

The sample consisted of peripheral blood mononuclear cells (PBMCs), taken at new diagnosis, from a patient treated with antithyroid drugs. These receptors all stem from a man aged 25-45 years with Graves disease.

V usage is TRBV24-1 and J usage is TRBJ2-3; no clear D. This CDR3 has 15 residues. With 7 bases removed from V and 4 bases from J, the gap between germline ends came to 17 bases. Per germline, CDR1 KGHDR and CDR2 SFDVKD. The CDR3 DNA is TGTGCCACCAGCCCAGTGTCGGCGAAGGCAGATACGCAGTATTTT. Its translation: CATSPVSAKADTQYF.

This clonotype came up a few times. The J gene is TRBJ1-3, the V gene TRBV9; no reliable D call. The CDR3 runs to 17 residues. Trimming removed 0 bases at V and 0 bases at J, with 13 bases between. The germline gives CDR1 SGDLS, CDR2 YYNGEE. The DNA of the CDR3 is TGTGCCAGCAGCGTAGGGCGCAGACACCGCTCTGGAAACACCATATATTTT. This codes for CASSVGRRHRSGNTIYF.

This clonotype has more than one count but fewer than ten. The CDR3 loop is CASTKRGLGDTQYF. DNA for the CDR3: TGTGCCAGTACCAAGAGGGGCCTAGGGGATACGCAGTATTTT. V and J are TRBV19 and TRBJ2-3; TRBD1 or TRBD2 may be the D gene (5 bases each). Germline loops: CDR1 LNHDA, CDR2 SQIVND (reference sequence). V lost 7 bases and J lost 6, with 17 bases in between. The CDR3 loop spans 14 amino acids.

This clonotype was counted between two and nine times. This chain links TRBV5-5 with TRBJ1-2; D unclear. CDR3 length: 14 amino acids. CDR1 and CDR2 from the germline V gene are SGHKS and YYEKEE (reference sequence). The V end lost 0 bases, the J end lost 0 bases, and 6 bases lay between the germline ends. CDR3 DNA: TGTGCCAGCAGCTTGGTAGAAGCTAACTATGGCTACACCTTC. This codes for CASSLVEANYGYTF.

This CDR3 reads CASSLDGYGYTF. The DNA of the CDR3 is TGCGCCAGCAGCTTGGACGGCTATGGCTACACCTTC. The chain links TRBV5-1 to TRBJ1-2, with no clear D. Germline CDR1 reads SGHRS; CDR2 reads YFSETQ. V gave up 0 bases and J gave up 4 bases, with 4 bases separating them. The CDR3 is 12 residues long.

The chain's CDR3 is CASSPFSGVGGYEQYF. In DNA form, the CDR3 reads TGTGCCAGCAGCCCCTTTAGTGGGGTAGGTGGCTACGAGCAGTACTTC. The chain links TRBV7-2 to TRBJ2-7; no clear D. Trimming took off 5 bases at V and 3 bases at J, with 20 bases between the two ends. The V gene's germline CDR1 is SGHTA and CDR2 FQGNSA. This CDR3 comprises 16 residues. The entire variable domain, with the rest obtained from reference TRBV7-2 and TRBJ2-7, is as follows: GAGVSQSPSNKVTEKGKDVELRCDPISGHTALYWYRQSLGQGLEFLIYFQGNSAPDKSGLPSDRFSAERTGGSVSTLTIQRTQQEDSAVYLCASSPFSGVGGYEQYFGPGTRLTVT.

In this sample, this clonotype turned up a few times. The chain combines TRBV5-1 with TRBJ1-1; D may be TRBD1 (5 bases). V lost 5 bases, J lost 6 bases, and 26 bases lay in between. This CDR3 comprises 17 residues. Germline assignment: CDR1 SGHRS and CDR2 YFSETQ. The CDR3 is CASRAQPGGWGSSEAFF. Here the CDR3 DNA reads TGCGCCAGCAGGGCCCAACCGGGGGGGTGGGGTTCCTCTGAAGCTTTCTTT.

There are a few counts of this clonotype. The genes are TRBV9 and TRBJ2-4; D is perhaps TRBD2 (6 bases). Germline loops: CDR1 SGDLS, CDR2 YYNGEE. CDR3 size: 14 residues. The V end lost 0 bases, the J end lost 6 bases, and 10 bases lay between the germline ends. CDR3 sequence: CASSVGAGLNIQYF. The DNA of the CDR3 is TGTGCCAGCAGCGTAGGGGCGGGATTAAACATTCAGTACTTC.

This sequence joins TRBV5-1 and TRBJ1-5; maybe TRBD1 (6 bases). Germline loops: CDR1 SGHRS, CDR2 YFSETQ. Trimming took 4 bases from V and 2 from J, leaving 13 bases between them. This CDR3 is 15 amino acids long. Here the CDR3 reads CASSQTGGGNQPQHF. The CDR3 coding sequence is TGCGCCAGCAGCCAGACGGGGGGCGGCAATCAGCCCCAGCATTTT.

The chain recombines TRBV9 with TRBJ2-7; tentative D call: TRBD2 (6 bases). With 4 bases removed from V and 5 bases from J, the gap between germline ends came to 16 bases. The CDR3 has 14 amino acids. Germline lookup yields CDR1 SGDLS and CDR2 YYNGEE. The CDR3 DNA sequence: TGTGCCAGCAGCCCCCCCCCGGGAGACCACGAGCAGTACTTC. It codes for CASSPPPGDHEQYF.

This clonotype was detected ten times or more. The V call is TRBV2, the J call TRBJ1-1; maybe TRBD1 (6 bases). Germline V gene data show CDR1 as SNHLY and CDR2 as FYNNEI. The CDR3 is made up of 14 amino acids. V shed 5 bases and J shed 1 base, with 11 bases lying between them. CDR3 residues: CASSFLTGNTEAFF. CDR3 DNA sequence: TGTGCCAGCAGTTTTTTGACAGGGAACACTGAAGCTTTCTTT.

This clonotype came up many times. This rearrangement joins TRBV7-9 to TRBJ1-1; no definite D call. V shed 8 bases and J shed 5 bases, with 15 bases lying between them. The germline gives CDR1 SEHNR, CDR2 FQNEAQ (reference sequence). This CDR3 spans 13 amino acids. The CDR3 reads CASPPGSKTEAFF. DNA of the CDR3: TGTGCCAGCCCCCCTGGGAGTAAAACTGAAGCTTTCTTT.

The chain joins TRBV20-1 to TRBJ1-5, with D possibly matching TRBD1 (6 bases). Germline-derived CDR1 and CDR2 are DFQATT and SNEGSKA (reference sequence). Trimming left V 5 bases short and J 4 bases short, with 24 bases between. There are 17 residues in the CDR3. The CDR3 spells CSAYTTQGRGGNQPQHF. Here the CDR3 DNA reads TGCAGTGCTTACACGACCCAGGGAAGAGGGGGGAATCAGCCCCAGCATTTT.

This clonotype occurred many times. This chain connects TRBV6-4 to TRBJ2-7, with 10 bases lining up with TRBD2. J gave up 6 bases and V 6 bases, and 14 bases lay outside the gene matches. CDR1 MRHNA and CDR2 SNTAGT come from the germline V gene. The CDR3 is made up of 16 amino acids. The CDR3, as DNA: TGTGCCAGCAGCCAAGTAGCGGGAGGCCCTATGGGCGAGCAGTACTTC. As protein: CASSQVAGGPMGEQYF.

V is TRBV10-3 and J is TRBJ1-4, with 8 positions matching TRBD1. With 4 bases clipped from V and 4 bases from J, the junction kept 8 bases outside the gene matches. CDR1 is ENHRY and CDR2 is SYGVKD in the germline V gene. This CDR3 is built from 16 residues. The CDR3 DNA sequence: TGTGCCATCAGTGCTTCGAAGACAGGGGTTAATGAAAAACTGTTTTTT. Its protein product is CAISASKTGVNEKLFF.

The CDR3 DNA reads as TGTGCCAGCAGTGAGACAGGGAATGGTCGCGAGCAGTACTTC. This sequence encodes CASSETGNGREQYF. The chain recombines TRBV25-1 with TRBJ2-7, with 7 bases that match TRBD1. Germline assignment: CDR1 MGHDK and CDR2 SYGVNS. Trimming removed 3 bases from V and 6 bases from J; junction bases left unmatched: 8. The CDR3 has 14 amino acids.

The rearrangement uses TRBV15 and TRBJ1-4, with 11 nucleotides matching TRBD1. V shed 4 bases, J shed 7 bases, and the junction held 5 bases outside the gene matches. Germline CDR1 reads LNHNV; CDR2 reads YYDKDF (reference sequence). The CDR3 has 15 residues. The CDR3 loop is CATSTGGQGVEKLFF. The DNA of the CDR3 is TGTGCCACCAGCACCGGGGGACAGGGGGTTGAAAAACTGTTTTTT. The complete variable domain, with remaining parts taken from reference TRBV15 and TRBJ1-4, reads DAMVIQNPRYQVTQFGKPVTLSCSQTLNHNVMYWYQQKSSQAPKLLFHYYDKDFNNEADTPDNFQSRRPNTSFCFLDIRSPGLGDTAMYLCATSTGGQGVEKLFFGSGTQLSVL.